This T cell receptor (beta chain) was identified during a study of T cells in Graves' hyperthyroidism and ophthalmopathy (dated by TCRdb to about 2019). About the full investigation: Peripheral blood was sampled at the time of initial diagnosis, prior to any treatment. To identify distinguishing TCR V-J signatures, a discovery cohort of some 100 patients was used, comprising 43 with Graves' ophthalmopathy and roughly 60 with stable Graves' hyperthyroidism. For training and testing, the approximately 97 patients in the discovery cohort were randomly divided in a 7:3 ratio. Prospective prediction of ophthalmopathy was tested in an independent validation cohort of fewer than 20 hyperthyroidism patients and 17 patients who later progressed to ophthalmopathy. The study also compared thyroid tissue and blood T-cell repertoires from more than 5 Graves' hyperthyroidism patients. The paper reports TCR Vbeta CDR3 sequencing of some 140 peripheral blood samples: some 41 ophthalmopathy, about 75 hyperthyroidism and 17 progressor patients. After sampling, hyperthyroidism patients received methimazole starting at 30 mg daily, and ophthalmopathy patients received high-dose intravenous methylprednisolone. General findings and caveats noted by the study authors: No statistical method was used to fix the sample size in advance, and group allocation was not hidden from the investigators. Blood samples also contained most of the expanded thyroid clonotypes (frequency above 0.001), which suggests that blood repertoires may reflect thyroid immune responses. During validation, the model predicted progression to ophthalmopathy a median of about 5.9 months ahead of onset, with roughly 65% sensitivity and less than 85% specificity. A 13 V-J signature model separated ophthalmopathy from stable hyperthyroidism, with 87.88% sensitivity and roughly 81% specificity in cross-validation and 80%/75% in testing.

This clonotype was found many times. Its antigen is not yet known. There are no base qualities to consult, and no much larger clone falls within one base. In the ophthalmopathy patients, disease was moderately to severely active, with a Clinical Activity Score of 3 or more, a NOSPECS grade of 4 or more, and a duration of less than 3 months. Any patient with an uncontrolled infection, another autoimmune disease, pregnancy or lactation was excluded. Diagnoses were established on the basis of clinical symptoms, serum thyroxine and TRAb, thyroid ultrasound, and orbital computed tomography. Ficoll-Paque density gradient centrifugation was used to isolate PBMCs from about 10 ml of fresh peripheral blood. Total RNA was extracted with Trizol reagent, and quality was checked on an Agilent 2100 Bioanalyzer. TCR beta CDR3 regions were amplified from RNA transcripts. A first-round RT-PCR of the TCR CDR3 used the HTBI primer set with the Qiagen OneStep RT-PCR kit. Libraries were constructed in a second round of multiplex PCR, after which size selection and purification were carried out. The libraries were sequenced on an Illumina HiSeq2000 using paired-end 100 bp reads. From the authors' description of their analysis: SOAPnuke was used to process the raw data, with reads discarded if the reads contained adapters or uncalled bases, had a mean Phred below 15, or lacked an exact constant-primer or identifier match. COPE v1.2.5 was used to merge high-quality paired reads, and clonotypes were defined as unique nucleotide sequences. MiTCR v1.1 was used to align the clonotypes against IMGT TRBV, TRBD and TRBJ reference segments. Only V-J combinations with frequency above 0.0001, covering 99% to 99.2% of repertoires, were analysed. A TCS score was defined as the ratio of F50 (clonal expansion) to E x V (chaos), with BLOSUM62-based TCRdist applied between CDR3 peptides within each V-J. Welch's t-statistics and random forest reduced fewer than 550 V-J features to roughly 13, which were used in a naive Bayes classifier (R e1071). TCRdb ran its own pipeline on the public reads, namely fastp trimming at Q25 and MiXCR clone calling, and kept in-frame beta chains. Merged by CDR3 protein, the rows form single entries marked with the most common genes and DNA. TCRdb, not the original authors, processed these V and J calls. The sample table contains 600,000 or so distinct CDR3 sequences; only one count was recorded for roughly 14% of them. Roughly an eighth of the sample belongs to the ten largest clones.

CDR1 and CDR2, looked up from the germline V gene, are MDHEN and SYDVKM. From its cysteine to its phenylalanine, the CDR3 spans 16 amino acids. Only the CDR3 DNA stays, 48 bases, in frame from base 1. The germline V end is reduced by 7 bases and the J end by 6 bases; junction bases left unmatched: 13. This TCR derives from a woman in her fifties or sixties with Graves' ophthalmopathy. The sequencing sample was made of blood. The sequence is built from TRBV28 and TRBJ2-2; 8 central bases correspond to TRBD1. The DNA sequence is TGTGCCAGCACCCCCCAGGGGACAGGCCTATCCGGGGAGCTGTTTTTT. Its protein is CASTPQGTGLSGELFF. Where the CDR3 stops, the reference TRBV28 and TRBJ2-2 genes take over; the full variable domain is DVKVTQSSRYLVKRTGEKVFLECVQDMDHENMFWYRQDPGLGLRLIYFSYDVKMKEKGDIPEGYSVSREKKERFSLILESASTNQTSMYLCASTPQGTGLSGELFFGEGSRLTVL.